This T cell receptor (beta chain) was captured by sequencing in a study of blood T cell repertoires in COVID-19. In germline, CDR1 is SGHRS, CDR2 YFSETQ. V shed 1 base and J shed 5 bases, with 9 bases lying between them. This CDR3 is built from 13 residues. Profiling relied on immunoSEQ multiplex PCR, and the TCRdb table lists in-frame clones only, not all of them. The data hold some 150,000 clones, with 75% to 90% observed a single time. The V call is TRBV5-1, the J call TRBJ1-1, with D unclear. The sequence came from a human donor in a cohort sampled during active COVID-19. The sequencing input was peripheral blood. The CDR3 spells CASSLSPGTEAFF. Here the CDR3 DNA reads TGCGCCAGCAGCTTGTCCCCGGGGACTGAAGCTTTCTTT.